Listed here is a single T cell receptor (beta chain). These data come from a study of CD8 T cells in Susac syndrome. With random hexamers, 0.5 to 1 ug RNA was reverse transcribed. TCRdb reprocessed the immunoSEQ multiplex PCR reads with MiXCR, giving one entry per CDR3 protein. This sample yields about 120,000 distinct CDR3 sequences, of which roughly 95% are seen a single time; less than 0.15% belongs to the top ten. The ends were cut back, 4 bases at V and 4 bases at J, with 12 bases in the middle. The CDR3 has 14 residues. Germline V CDR1 and CDR2: KGHDR, SFDVKD. This clonotype originated in a human donor with Susac syndrome. The chain carries TRBV24-1 and TRBJ1-2, with a weak D call TRBD1 (6 bases). Sequencing input: CD4+ T cells from PBMCs. In DNA, the CDR3 is TGTGCCACCAGTGAGGCCGGGACACCCTATGGCTACACCTTC. This sequence encodes CATSEAGTPYGYTF.